This T cell receptor (beta chain) stems from a study of T cell responses to AZD1222 COVID-19 vaccine. Findings and caveats of the study: Repertoire collection took place solely once the T cell response had peaked. Donors skewed white British and female; clonal diversity was possibly underestimated.

The germline V gene has CDR1 SQVTM and CDR2 ANQGSEA. J was trimmed by 2 bases and V by 5 bases; bases with no gene match: 5. The CDR3 length is 14 residues. Only in-frame clones appear in the TCRdb table, and some are missing; sequencing was by immunoSEQ multiplex PCR. The sample consists of about 120,000 clones, under 90% of them appearing once. For this clone: The antigen remains unidentified.

This rearrangement joins TRBV29-1 to TRBJ2-5; 10 bases match TRBD2. The TCR sequence derives from an adult in good health. The sample was peripheral blood, taken on day 0 of AZD1222 vaccination. The CDR3 sequence: CSVSGLAAQETQYF. As DNA, the CDR3 is TGCAGCGTTAGTGGACTAGCGGCACAAGAGACCCAGTACTTC.